The 21 T cell receptor beta chains presented below share a single source sample, sequenced in a study of T cell repertoires in cytomegalovirus infection. TCRdb re-called the reads with MiXCR, one entry per CDR3 protein. Counted here are roughly 630,000 distinct CDR3 sequences, roughly 24% occurring once; the ten biggest clones make up 7% to 9%. Sequenced input: CD8+ T cells from PBMCs. The receptors stem from a human donor in good health (CMV status not recorded). Some clones in this sample may be carry-over from other donors' samples.

In its sample, this clonotype was seen once. J is TRBJ1-1 and V is TRBV6-5; 7 bases map to TRBD1. This CDR3 is 16 amino acids long. Trimming at V came to 5 bases and at J to 6 bases, leaving 15 bases not matched to a gene. Germline CDR1 reads MNHEY; CDR2 reads SVGAGI. CDR3 in amino acids: CASSNPGQPVGAEAFF. The CDR3 region has the DNA TGTGCCAGCAGTAACCCGGGACAGCCCGTGGGCGCTGAAGCTTTCTTT.

In its sample, this clonotype was seen many times. The chain couples TRBV7-8 to TRBJ1-5; no firm D call. This CDR3 region has 17 residues. The V gene lost 0 bases and the J gene lost 3 bases, with 15 bases spanning the gap. Germline CDR1 SGHVS, CDR2 FQNEAQ. CDR3 in amino acids: CASSLAPSGGYNQPQHF. The CDR3, as DNA: TGTGCCAGCAGCTTAGCCCCCTCGGGCGGATACAATCAGCCCCAGCATTTT.

The chain employs TRBV6-4 and TRBJ1-3; no definite D call. CDR1 MRHNA and CDR2 SNTAGT come from the germline V gene. The CDR3 is 14 amino acids. V was shortened by 6 bases and J by 4 bases, with 13 bases between the two germline ends. In DNA form, the CDR3 reads TGTGCCAGCAGCGAGTGGCCCGGAGGAAACACCATATATTTT. Translating gives CASSEWPGGNTIYF.

This clonotype has a handful of counts. The chain is built from TRBV6-2 or TRBV6-3 and TRBJ2-7; D may be TRBD2 (5 bases). Trimming shortened V by 2 bases and J by 2 bases, and 10 bases separated the two germline ends. The germline CDR1 and CDR2 sequences are MNHEY and SVGEGT. The CDR3 extends over 14 amino acids. CDR3 bases: TGTGCCAGCAGTTACACGAGCGGTACCTACGAGCAGTACGTC. It translates to CASSYTSGTYEQYV.

The table lists this clonotype with a few counts. The chain carries TRBV7-6 and TRBJ1-1; D call uncertain. CDR3 length equals 16 residues. V was shortened by 5 bases and J by 0 bases, with 16 bases between the two germline ends. From germline, CDR1 is SGHVS and CDR2 FNYEAQ. CDR3 nucleotide sequence: TGTGCCAGCAGCAAGGGCAGGTCAGGCATGAACACTGAAGCTTTCTTT. As protein: CASSKGRSGMNTEAFF.

This clonotype was seen many times. The rearrangement uses TRBV7-6 and TRBJ2-5, with D possibly matching TRBD2 (6 bases). The V and J ends lost 2 bases and 5 bases respectively, with 12 bases between them. CDR3 length equals 14 residues. Germline V gives CDR1 SGHVS, CDR2 FNYEAQ. The chain's CDR3 is CASSLNGGGETQYF. CDR3 in DNA: TGTGCCAGCAGCTTAAACGGGGGTGGGGAGACCCAGTACTTC. The full variable domain, its missing parts supplied by reference TRBV7-6 and TRBJ2-5, is GAGVSQSPRYKVTKRGQDVALRCDPISGHVSLYWYRQALGQGPEFLTYFNYEAQQDKSGLPNDRFSAERPEGSISTLTIQRTEQRDSAMYRCASSLNGGGETQYFGPGTRLLVL.

This clonotype was recorded at least ten times. The rearrangement joins TRBV12-3 or TRBV12-4 to TRBJ1-1; 9 bases match TRBD1. V shed 5 bases, J shed 5 bases, and the junction held 9 bases outside the gene matches. There are 15 residues in the CDR3. CDR3 sequence (DNA): TGTGCCAGCAGTCTAAGACGGACAGGGGAGACTGAAGCTTTCTTT. Translating it yields CASSLRRTGETEAFF.

The CDR3 sequence: CASSPPNRDRKDYGYTF. CDR3 DNA sequence: TGTGCCAGCAGCCCACCGAACCGGGACAGGAAGGACTATGGCTACACCTTC. V is TRBV7-6 and J is TRBJ1-2, with 8 nucleotides matching TRBD1. The CDR3 runs to 17 residues. CDR1 is SGHVS and CDR2 is FNYEAQ in the germline V gene. With 5 bases clipped from V and 3 bases from J, the junction kept 14 bases outside the gene matches.

This clonotype has a handful of counts. This chain links TRBV19 with TRBJ1-3, with D tentatively TRBD1 (5 bases). Looked up from germline, CDR1 is LNHDA and CDR2 is SQIVND (reference sequence). The CDR3 sequence is 15 residues long. The germline V and J ends were trimmed by 8 bases and 4 bases, with 18 bases remaining between them. CDR3 nucleotides: TGTGCCAGTGCTATTCGACAGTCGGCGGGAAACACCATATATTTT. This encodes CASAIRQSAGNTIYF.

At least ten counts were recorded for this clonotype. The chain combines TRBV7-6 with TRBJ2-2; D is tentatively TRBD1 or TRBD2 (6 bases each). The V end lost 5 bases, the J end lost 6 bases, and 13 bases lay between the germline ends. Germline V gene lookup returns CDR1 SGHVS and CDR2 FNYEAQ. The CDR3 runs to 14 residues. CDR3: CASSPGGAPGELFF. CDR3 coding DNA: TGTGCCAGCAGCCCCGGGGGCGCTCCCGGGGAGCTGTTTTTT.

The rearrangement joins TRBV19 to TRBJ2-5, with D uncertain. Germline V gene lookup returns CDR1 LNHDA and CDR2 SQIVND (reference sequence). V dropped 5 bases and J dropped 1 base, with 14 bases sitting between them. The CDR3 runs 15 residues. CDR3 coding DNA: TGTGCCAGTAGTCCCTTTACGAACAGCCAAGAGACCCAGTACTTC. It encodes CASSPFTNSQETQYF.

CDR3 in amino acids: CATSEAGGPDEQFF. The CDR3 DNA reads as TGTGCCACCAGTGAGGCAGGGGGCCCTGATGAGCAGTTCTTC. This chain joins TRBV24-1 and TRBJ2-1; TRBD1 matches at 8 bases. Trimming removed 4 bases from V and 8 bases from J; junction bases left unmatched: 6. CDR1 is KGHDR and CDR2 is SFDVKD in the germline V gene. This CDR3 comprises 14 residues.

This clonotype was counted many times. This rearrangement joins TRBV4-1 to TRBJ1-1; no reliable D call. The V end lost 1 base, the J end lost 3 bases, and 9 bases lay between the germline ends. CDR1 and CDR2 from the germline V gene are MGHRA and YSYEKL. CDR3 length equals 14 residues. In nucleotides, the CDR3 is TGCGCCAGCAGCCAAGCCCCAGACTACACTGAAGCTTTCTTT. It codes for CASSQAPDYTEAFF.

CDR3 DNA: TGTGCCAGCAGCCCCACGGAGGGGCTAAACTCCTACGAGCAGTACTTC. Translation gives CASSPTEGLNSYEQYF. The chain links TRBV9 to TRBJ2-7, with a tentative D call TRBD2 (6 bases). Germline V CDR1 and CDR2: SGDLS, YYNGEE. V gave up 4 bases and J gave up 0 bases, with 17 bases separating them. The CDR3 loop spans 16 amino acids.

This clonotype was detected ten times or more. The rearrangement joins TRBV7-9 to TRBJ2-1; D is possibly TRBD1 (5 bases). Deletions cut 7 bases from V and 8 bases from J, with 15 bases between. The CDR3 consists of 13 residues. Germline V gene lookup returns CDR1 SEHNR and CDR2 FQNEAQ (reference sequence). CDR3 in DNA: TGTGCCAGCACCCCCGCTTGGGGCCATGAGCAGTTCTTC. This codes for CASTPAWGHEQFF.

There are a few counts of this clonotype. The J gene is TRBJ2-3, the V gene TRBV6-5; TRBD1 aligns across 7 bases. This CDR3 region has 16 residues. Trimming at V came to 0 bases and at J to 2 bases, leaving 5 bases not matched to a gene. Germline CDR1 reads MNHEY; CDR2 reads SVGAGI. The chain's CDR3 is CASSYSPGQLTDTQYF. CDR3 bases: TGTGCCAGCAGTTACTCGCCGGGACAGCTCACAGATACGCAGTATTTT.

This chain links TRBV14 with TRBJ1-1; tentative D call: TRBD1 (6 bases). CDR1 and CDR2 from the germline V gene are SGHDN and FVKESK. V gave up 3 bases and J gave up 8 bases, with 13 bases separating them. The CDR3 spans 13 residues. CDR3: CASSQDSLWEAFF. CDR3 sequence (DNA): TGTGCCAGCAGCCAGGACAGTTTGTGGGAAGCTTTCTTT.

The chain is built from TRBV27 and TRBJ1-5; D not certain. The CDR3 contains 15 residues. The V gene lost 3 bases and the J gene lost 2 bases, with 11 bases spanning the gap. Germline V lookup: CDR1 MNHEY, CDR2 SMNVEV (reference sequence). CDR3 sequence (DNA): TGTGCCAGCAGTTTCGCTGGGAAGCGCAATCAGCCCCAGCATTTT. Amino acid sequence: CASSFAGKRNQPQHF.

This clonotype was found many times. The chain employs TRBV12-3 or TRBV12-4 and TRBJ2-1; D may match TRBD1 or TRBD2 (6 bases each). Trimming cost V 6 bases and J 4 bases, with 16 bases left between them. The CDR3 sequence is 15 residues long. The CDR3 spells CASSPVGGSYNEQFF. The CDR3 DNA sequence: TGTGCCAGCAGCCCGGTGGGGGGCTCGTACAATGAGCAGTTCTTC.

The V call is TRBV9, the J call TRBJ2-3; D may be TRBD2 (5 bases). This CDR3 is built from 16 residues. V was trimmed by 0 bases and J by 0 bases, leaving 11 bases between them. Per the germline V gene, CDR1 is SGDLS and CDR2 is YYNGEE. The CDR3 nucleotides are TGTGCCAGCAGCGTAGCCGGGGTTACTAGCACAGATACGCAGTATTTT. Translated: CASSVAGVTSTDTQYF.

This clonotype was detected only a few times. The chain carries TRBV28 and TRBJ2-3; perhaps TRBD2 as D (5 bases). Per the germline V gene, CDR1 is MDHEN and CDR2 is SYDVKM. The V gene lost 1 base and the J gene lost 6 bases, with 11 bases spanning the gap. CDR3 length equals 14 residues. CDR3 amino acids: CASSLSAGRDTQYF. The CDR3, as DNA: TGTGCCAGCAGTTTATCGGCGGGTCGCGATACGCAGTATTTT.